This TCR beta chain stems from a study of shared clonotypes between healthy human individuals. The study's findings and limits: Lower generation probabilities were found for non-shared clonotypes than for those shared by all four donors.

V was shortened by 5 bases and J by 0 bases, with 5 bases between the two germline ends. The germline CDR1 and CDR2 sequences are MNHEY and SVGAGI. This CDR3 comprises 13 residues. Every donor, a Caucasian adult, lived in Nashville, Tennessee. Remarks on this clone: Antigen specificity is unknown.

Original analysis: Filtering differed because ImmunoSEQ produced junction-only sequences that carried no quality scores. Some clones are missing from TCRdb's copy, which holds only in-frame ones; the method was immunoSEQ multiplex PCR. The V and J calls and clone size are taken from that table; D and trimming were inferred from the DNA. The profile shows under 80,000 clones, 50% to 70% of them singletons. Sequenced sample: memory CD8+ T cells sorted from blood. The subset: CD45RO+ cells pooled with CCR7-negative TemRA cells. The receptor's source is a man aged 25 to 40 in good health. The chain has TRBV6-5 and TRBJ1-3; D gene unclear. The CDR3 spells CASSSNSGNTIYF. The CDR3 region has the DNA TGTGCCAGCAGTAGTAACTCTGGAAACACCATATATTTT.